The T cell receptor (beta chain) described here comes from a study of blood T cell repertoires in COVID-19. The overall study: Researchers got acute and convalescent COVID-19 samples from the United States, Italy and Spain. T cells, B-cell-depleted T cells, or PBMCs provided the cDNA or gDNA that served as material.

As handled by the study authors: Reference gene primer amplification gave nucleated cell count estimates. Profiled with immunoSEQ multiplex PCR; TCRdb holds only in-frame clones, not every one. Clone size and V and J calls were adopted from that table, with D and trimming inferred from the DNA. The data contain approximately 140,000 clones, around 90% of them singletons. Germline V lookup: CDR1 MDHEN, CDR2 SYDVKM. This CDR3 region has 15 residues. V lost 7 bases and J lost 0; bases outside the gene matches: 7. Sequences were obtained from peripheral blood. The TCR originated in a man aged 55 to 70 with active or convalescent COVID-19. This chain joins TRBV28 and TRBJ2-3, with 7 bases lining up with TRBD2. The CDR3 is CASTAPGGSTDTQYF. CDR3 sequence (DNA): TGTGCCAGCACCGCCCCGGGGGGAAGCACAGATACGCAGTATTTT.